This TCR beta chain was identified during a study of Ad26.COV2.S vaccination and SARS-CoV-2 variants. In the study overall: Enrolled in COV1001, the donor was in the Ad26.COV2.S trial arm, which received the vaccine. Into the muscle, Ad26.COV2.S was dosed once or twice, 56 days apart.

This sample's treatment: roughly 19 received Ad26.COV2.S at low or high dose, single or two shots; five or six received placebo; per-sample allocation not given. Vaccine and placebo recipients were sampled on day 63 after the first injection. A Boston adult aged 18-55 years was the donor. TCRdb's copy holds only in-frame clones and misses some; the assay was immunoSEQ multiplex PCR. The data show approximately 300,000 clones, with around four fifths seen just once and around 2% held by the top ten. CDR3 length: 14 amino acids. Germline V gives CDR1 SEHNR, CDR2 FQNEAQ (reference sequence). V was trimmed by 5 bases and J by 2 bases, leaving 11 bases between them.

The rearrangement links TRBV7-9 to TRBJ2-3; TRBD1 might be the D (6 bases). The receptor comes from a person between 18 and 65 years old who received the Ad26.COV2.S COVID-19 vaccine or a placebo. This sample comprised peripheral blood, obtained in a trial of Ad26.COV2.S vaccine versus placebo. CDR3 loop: CASSQQGFTDTQYF. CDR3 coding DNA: TGTGCCAGCAGCCAACAGGGTTTCACAGATACGCAGTATTTT.